This T cell receptor (beta chain) was retrieved from a study of shared clonotypes between healthy human individuals. Background on the study: Contributing individuals were two females and three males aged 18 to 49.

The V gene's germline CDR1 is LGHNA and CDR2 YSLEER. The CDR3 extends over 20 amino acids. The V and J ends lost 3 bases and 2 bases, in that order; junction bases with no gene match: 13. It was around 0.3 ug DNA, roughly 30,000 T cell genomes, that went into each replicate PCR of unsorted PBMC. How the authors handled the data: Sequence data from immunoSEQ were junction-only and lacked quality scores; consequently, filtering differed. Libraries were prepared by immunoSEQ multiplex PCR; TCRdb keeps only in-frame clonotypes and omits some of them. The V and J calls and the clone size are those of that table, but D and trimming were determined from the DNA. Among hundreds of thousands of clones listed, 70% to 80% were seen once.

The V gene is TRBV4-3, the J gene TRBJ2-2; 12 bases agree with TRBD2. The clonotype comes from a middle-aged woman in good health. Some clones in this sample may be carry-over from other donors' samples. Sample: PBMCs. This CDR3 reads CASSQGDPGLAGRNTGELFF. Written as DNA, the CDR3 is TGCGCCAGCAGCCAGGGGGACCCGGGACTAGCGGGCCGAAACACCGGGGAGCTGTTTTTT.